Listed here are 30 T cell receptor beta chains from one sample, sequenced in a study of blood T cell repertoires in COVID-19. Clones were sequenced by immunoSEQ multiplex PCR, and TCRdb holds only the in-frame ones, with some missing. The data show 380,000 or so clones, with 70% to 90% seen just once and roughly 1.4% held by the top ten. Sequenced sample: PBMCs or T cells enriched from blood (not recorded which). The receptors come from a man between 25 and 39 years old who had recovered from COVID-19.

Turning to this clone: This same CDR3 is encoded by further DNA sequences in the sample. V gene TRBV27 combines with J gene TRBJ2-1, with 7 bases matching TRBD2. The CDR3 runs 13 residues. CDR1 and CDR2 from the germline V gene are MNHEY and SMNVEV (reference sequence). Germline trimming cut 2 bases from V and 7 bases from J; bases unmatched to any gene: 2. This chain's CDR3 is CASSLSGDNEQFF. The CDR3 nucleotides are TGTGCCAGCAGTTTAAGCGGGGATAATGAGCAGTTCTTC.

This clone was observed a handful of times. This chain uses TRBV7-9 with TRBJ2-3, with D possibly being TRBD2 (6 bases). The germline V and J ends were trimmed by 5 bases and 4 bases, with 16 bases remaining between them. CDR1 and CDR2 (germline): SEHNR, FQNEAQ (reference sequence). CDR3 length: 15 amino acids. CDR3 DNA: TGTGCCAGCAGCGACGGGACTTCTGGGGCAGATACGCAGTATTTT. Encoded protein: CASSDGTSGADTQYF.

The sample holds a few counts of this clone. The chain couples TRBV7-2 to TRBJ1-2; 8 nucleotides line up with TRBD1. The CDR3 runs to 13 residues. V lost 5 bases, J lost 4 bases, and 3 bases stayed unmatched. The V gene's germline CDR1 is SGHTA and CDR2 FQGNSA. CDR3 sequence: CASSVGTGYGYTF. DNA of the CDR3: TGTGCCAGCAGCGTCGGGACAGGCTATGGCTACACCTTC.

This clone has just a few counts. Other DNA sequences from this sample encode an identical CDR3 as well. The rearrangement links TRBV19 to TRBJ1-5, with D possibly TRBD1 on 5 matching bases. The CDR3 runs 13 residues. The V gene's germline CDR1 is LNHDA and CDR2 SQIVND (reference sequence). The V gene lost 6 bases and the J gene lost 2 bases, with 8 bases spanning the gap. The CDR3 DNA follows: TGTGCCAGTAGCGAACAGGGCAATCAGCCCCAGCATTTT. Its protein product is CASSEQGNQPQHF.

Here the CDR3 DNA reads TGTGCCAGCTCACGAGCTCCCCGGGCAGATACGCAGTATTTT. This gives the protein CASSRAPRADTQYF. This chain connects TRBV18 to TRBJ2-3; no clear D gene. Deletions cut 4 bases from V and 4 bases from J, with 12 bases between. This CDR3 region has 14 residues. Germline V gene lookup returns CDR1 KGHSH and CDR2 LQKENI.

This chain links TRBV7-2 with TRBJ2-3, with a possible D match to TRBD1 (6 bases). The germline V gene has CDR1 SGHTA and CDR2 FQGNSA. The CDR3 sequence is 13 residues long. V was cut by 7 bases and J by 3 bases, with 11 bases left in between. The CDR3 coding sequence is TGTGCCAGCACCCTTAGGGGGACAGATACGCAGTATTTT. Translated, it gives CASTLRGTDTQYF.

The J gene is TRBJ1-1, the V gene TRBV21-1; TRBD1, the table's D call, was not compared with the DNA. TRBV21-1 corresponds to a pseudogene. This CDR3 spans 15 amino acids. The CDR3 DNA follows: TGTGCCAGCAGCAAAGGGGCAGGGGCGAACACTGAAGCTTTCTTT. Translating gives CASSKGAGANTEAFF.

This chain links TRBV6-5 with TRBJ1-5; TRBD1 agrees at 8 bases. V shed 7 bases, J shed 3 bases, and the junction held 8 bases outside the gene matches. CDR1 and CDR2 from the germline V gene are MNHEY and SVGAGI. There are 15 residues in the CDR3. CDR3 amino acids: CASNPPGQDNQPQHF. In DNA, the CDR3 is TGTGCCAGCAATCCACCGGGACAGGACAATCAGCCCCAGCATTTT.

A remark on this clone: This same CDR3 is encoded by further DNA sequences in the sample. The V call is TRBV5-1, the J call TRBJ1-1; D perhaps matches TRBD1 (6 bases). This CDR3 spans 14 amino acids. In germline, CDR1 is SGHRS, CDR2 YFSETQ. The ends were cut back, 2 bases at V and 1 base at J, with 9 bases in the middle. The CDR3 coding sequence is TGCGCCAGCAGCTTACAGGGTCAGAACACTGAAGCTTTCTTT. As protein: CASSLQGQNTEAFF.

The V and J genes are TRBV7-9 and TRBJ2-1, with TRBD2 matching 7 bases. The CDR3 runs to 15 residues. The germline V gene has CDR1 SEHNR and CDR2 FQNEAQ (reference sequence). The junction had 1 base not matched to a gene; V was cut back by 1 base and J by 1 base. CDR3 in DNA: TGTGCCAGCAGCTTAGGGGGGGGTTCCTACAATGAGCAGTTCTTC. Translating it yields CASSLGGGSYNEQFF.

In this sample, this clone turned up a few times. The rearrangement links TRBV4-2 to TRBJ1-4, with D maybe TRBD1 (5 bases). This CDR3 contains 16 residues. V lost 0 bases to trimming and J lost 8 bases, with 16 bases between them. Germline V gives CDR1 LGHNA, CDR2 YNFKEQ. CDR3 coding DNA: TGTGCCAGCAGCCAAGACGGTGACGGGGGAAGGGAAAAACTGTTTTTT. This sequence encodes CASSQDGDGGREKLFF.

This chain connects TRBV7-2 to TRBJ2-1, with D unclear. The CDR3 spans 11 residues. Germline CDR1 and CDR2: SGHTA and FQGNSA. Trimming removed 1 base at V and 11 bases at J, with 6 bases between. The DNA of the CDR3 is TGTGCCAGCAGCTTAGGAGGCCAGCAGTTCTTC. Translation gives CASSLGGQQFF.

The V gene is TRBV7-3, the J gene TRBJ2-2; 8 bases fit TRBD2. V lost 6 bases, J lost 5 bases, and 11 bases stayed unmatched. The CDR3 consists of 16 residues. Germline CDR1 SGHTA, CDR2 FQGTGA. The CDR3 sequence: CASSHAFAGGTGELFF. In DNA form, the CDR3 reads TGTGCCAGCAGTCACGCCTTTGCGGGGGGTACCGGGGAGCTGTTTTTT.

The chain recombines TRBV5-1 with TRBJ1-1, with D uncertain. V was pared by 0 bases and J by 5 bases, with 14 bases between. The V gene's germline CDR1 is SGHRS and CDR2 YFSETQ. The CDR3 totals 15 residues. CDR3 residues: CASSLAEAAGTEAFF. CDR3 DNA: TGCGCCAGCAGCTTGGCCGAGGCAGCGGGGACTGAAGCTTTCTTT.

This clone occurred a few times. The V gene is TRBV15, the J gene TRBJ1-2; perhaps TRBD1 as D (5 bases). CDR1 and CDR2 (germline): LNHNV, YYDKDF (reference sequence). The CDR3 covers 14 residues. V was cut by 1 base and J by 3 bases, with 9 bases left in between. CDR3 in DNA: TGTGCCACCAGCAGAGGGGGGGTCTACTATGGCTACACCTTC. It codes for CATSRGGVYYGYTF.

The chain couples TRBV2 to TRBJ1-2; 7 nucleotides agree with TRBD1. Germline V CDR1 and CDR2: SNHLY, FYNNEI. V shed 1 base and J 5 bases; nucleotides not matched to a gene: 7. The CDR3 runs to 15 residues. CDR3 coding DNA: TGTGCCAGCAGTGAAGGGACAGGTTCTCTATATGGCTACACCTTC. As protein: CASSEGTGSLYGYTF.

V is TRBV9 and J is TRBJ2-3; D is undetermined. The CDR3 contains 12 residues. Germline CDR1 is SGDLS and CDR2 is YYNGEE. The ends were cut back, 4 bases at V and 2 bases at J, with 5 bases in the middle. The CDR3 here is CASSPYTDTQYF. The CDR3, as DNA: TGTGCCAGCAGCCCGTACACAGATACGCAGTATTTT.

This chain connects TRBV27 to TRBJ2-5, with 12 bases identical to TRBD1. The ends lost 6 bases at V and 5 bases at J; junction bases unmatched: 13. CDR1 is MNHEY and CDR2 is SMNVEV in the germline V gene (reference sequence). This CDR3 is 17 amino acids long. The CDR3: CASSGTGGSLFVETQYF. Here the CDR3 DNA reads TGTGCCAGCAGCGGGACAGGGGGCTCATTGTTCGTGGAGACCCAGTACTTC.

The V and J genes are TRBV5-6 and TRBJ1-6; D is undetermined. The CDR3 extends over 15 amino acids. CDR1 SGHDT and CDR2 YYEEEE come from the germline V gene. V was cut by 3 bases and J by 0 bases, with 7 bases left in between. The CDR3 DNA reads TGTGCCAGCAGCTCCAGGAACTCCTATAATTCACCCCTCCACTTT. It translates to CASSSRNSYNSPLHF.

As DNA, the CDR3 is TGTGCCAGCAGCCGCAGGGATTCACCCCTCCACTTT. Protein product: CASSRRDSPLHF. The chain joins TRBV6-5 to TRBJ1-6, with a weak D call TRBD1 (5 bases). Germline CDR1 and CDR2: MNHEY and SVGAGI. Trimming took 6 bases from V and 8 from J, leaving 8 bases between them. The CDR3 runs to 12 residues.

This clone was seen a few times. The J gene is TRBJ1-5, the V gene TRBV5-1; tentatively, D is TRBD1 (6 bases). The V gene's germline CDR1 is SGHRS and CDR2 YFSETQ. The CDR3 contains 14 residues. V was pared by 5 bases and J by 2 bases, with 11 bases between. The CDR3 DNA follows: TGCGCCAGCAGTTCAGGGGATGGCAATCAGCCCCAGCATTTT. Protein sequence: CASSSGDGNQPQHF.

This clone was detected once. V and J are TRBV4-3 and TRBJ1-2; D is unclear. This CDR3 comprises 17 residues. Germline V gives CDR1 LGHNA, CDR2 YSLEER. The V gene lost 0 bases and the J gene lost 4 bases, with 18 bases spanning the gap. CDR3 in DNA: TGCGCCAGCAGCCAAGAATCCTCTGATGGCGGCCCCTATGGCTACACCTTC. As protein: CASSQESSDGGPYGYTF.

This clone was found a few times. The V call is TRBV2, the J call TRBJ1-2; the match to TRBD1 covers 8 bases. V shed 2 bases, J shed 8 bases, and the junction held 10 bases outside the gene matches. The CDR3 totals 15 residues. The germline V gene encodes CDR1 SNHLY and CDR2 FYNNEI. The CDR3 DNA sequence: TGTGCCAGCAGTGAAACTAGGACAGGGATTGTAGGCTACACCTTC. Its translation is CASSETRTGIVGYTF.

The chain uses TRBV7-3 and TRBJ1-6, with 8 bases fitting TRBD1. Per the germline V gene, CDR1 is SGHTA and CDR2 is FQGTGA. The V gene end was trimmed by 6 bases and the J gene end by 9 bases; junction bases not matched to a gene: 10. This CDR3 spans 15 amino acids. As DNA, the CDR3 is TGTGCCAGCAGACTTACTACAGGGGGAAGTTCACCCCTCCACTTT. Translated, it gives CASRLTTGGSSPLHF.

The V and J genes are TRBV3-1 (or the pseudogene TRBV3-2) and TRBJ2-6; TRBD1 might be the D (6 bases). Germline V lookup: CDR1 LGHDT, CDR2 YNNKEL (reference sequence). V dropped 5 bases and J dropped 2 bases, with 10 bases sitting between them. This CDR3 region has 15 residues. The CDR3 spells CASSAQGTGANVLTF. DNA of the CDR3: TGTGCCAGCAGCGCACAGGGAACTGGGGCCAACGTCCTGACTTTC.

The CDR3 region has the DNA TGTGCCAGTAGTATAGGCCTAGGTTTTAACTATGGCTACACCTTC. This gives the protein CASSIGLGFNYGYTF. This chain connects TRBV19 to TRBJ1-2; D is unclear. Deletions cut 1 base from V and 1 base from J, with 10 bases between. Germline V gene lookup returns CDR1 LNHDA and CDR2 SQIVND (reference sequence). The CDR3 consists of 15 residues.

The CDR3, as DNA: TGTGCCAGCAGTTACTCCTTGGCGGCCGGTTACACTGAAGCTTTCTTT. This sequence encodes CASSYSLAAGYTEAFF. V and J are TRBV6-5 and TRBJ1-1; D is unclear. V lost 0 bases, J lost 3 bases, and 14 bases lay in between. The CDR3 consists of 16 residues. The germline V gene has CDR1 MNHEY and CDR2 SVGAGI.

This clone was recorded only once. The rearrangement links TRBV4-1 to TRBJ1-4, with TRBD1 matching over 7 bases. V dropped 4 bases and J dropped 6; count of bases not matched to a gene: 8. Germline CDR1 reads MGHRA; CDR2 reads YSYEKL. This CDR3 region has 15 residues. CDR3 in amino acids: CASSPPGQLHEKLFF. The DNA of the CDR3 is TGCGCCAGCAGCCCTCCGGGACAGCTACATGAAAAACTGTTTTTT.

V is TRBV7-2 and J is TRBJ2-7; maybe TRBD2 (7 bases). This CDR3 contains 15 residues. The V gene's germline CDR1 is SGHTA and CDR2 FQGNSA. The V end was cut by 3 bases, the J end by 3 bases, with 15 bases between. The CDR3 sequence: CASSFAGGGFYEQYF. CDR3 bases: TGTGCCAGCAGCTTCGCGGGCGGGGGCTTCTACGAGCAGTACTTC.

The chain uses TRBV30 and TRBJ2-1; 8 bases line up with TRBD2. Losses at the gene ends were 0 bases for V and 9 bases for J; bases not matched to a gene: 4. The CDR3 consists of 13 residues. Germline CDR1 reads GTSNPN; CDR2 reads SVGIG (reference sequence). The CDR3 DNA follows: TGTGCCTGGAGTGTAGGAGCGGGGGTTGAGCAGTTCTTC. It is translated as CAWSVGAGVEQFF.